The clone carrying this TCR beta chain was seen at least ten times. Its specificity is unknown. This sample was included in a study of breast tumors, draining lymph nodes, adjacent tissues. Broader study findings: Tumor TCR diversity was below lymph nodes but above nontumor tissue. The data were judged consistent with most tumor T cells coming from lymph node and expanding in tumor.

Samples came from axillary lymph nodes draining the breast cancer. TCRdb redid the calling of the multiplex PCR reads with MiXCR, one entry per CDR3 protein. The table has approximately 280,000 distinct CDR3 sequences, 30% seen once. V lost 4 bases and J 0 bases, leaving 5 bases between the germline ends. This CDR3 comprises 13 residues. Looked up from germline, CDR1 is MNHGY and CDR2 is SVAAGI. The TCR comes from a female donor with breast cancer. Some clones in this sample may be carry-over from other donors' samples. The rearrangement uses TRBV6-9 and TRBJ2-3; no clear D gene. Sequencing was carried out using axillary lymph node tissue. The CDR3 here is CASSSTSTDTQYF. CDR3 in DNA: TGTGCCAGCAGTTCTACAAGCACAGATACGCAGTATTTT.